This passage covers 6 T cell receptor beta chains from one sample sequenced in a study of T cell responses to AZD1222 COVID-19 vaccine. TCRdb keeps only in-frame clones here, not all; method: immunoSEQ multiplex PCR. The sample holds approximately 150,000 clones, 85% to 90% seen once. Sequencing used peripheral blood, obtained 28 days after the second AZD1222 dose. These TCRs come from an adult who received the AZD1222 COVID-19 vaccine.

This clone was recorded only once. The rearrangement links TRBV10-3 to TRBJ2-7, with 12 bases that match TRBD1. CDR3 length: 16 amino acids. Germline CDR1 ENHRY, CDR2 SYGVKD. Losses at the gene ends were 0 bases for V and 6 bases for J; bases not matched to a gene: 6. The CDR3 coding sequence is TGTGCCATCAGTGAGTCCGTGGGACAGGGGGCCCTCGAGCAGTACTTC. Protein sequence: CAISESVGQGALEQYF.

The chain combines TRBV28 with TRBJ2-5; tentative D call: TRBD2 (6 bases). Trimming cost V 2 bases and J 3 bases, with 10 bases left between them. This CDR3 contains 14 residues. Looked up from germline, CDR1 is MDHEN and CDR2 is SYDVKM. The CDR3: CASSLGVAEETQYF. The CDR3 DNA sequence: TGTGCCAGCAGTTTAGGGGTAGCGGAAGAGACCCAGTACTTC. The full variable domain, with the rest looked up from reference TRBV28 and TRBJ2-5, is DVKVTQSSRYLVKRTGEKVFLECVQDMDHENMFWYRQDPGLGLRLIYFSYDVKMKEKGDIPEGYSVSREKKERFSLILESASTNQTSMYLCASSLGVAEETQYFGPGTRLLVL.

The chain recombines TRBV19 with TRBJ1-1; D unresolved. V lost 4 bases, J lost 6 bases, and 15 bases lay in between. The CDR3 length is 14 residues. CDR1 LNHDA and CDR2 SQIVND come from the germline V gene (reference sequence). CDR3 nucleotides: TGTGCCAGTAGTAACAGCCGGCCCCTCGCTGAAGCTTTCTTT. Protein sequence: CASSNSRPLAEAFF.

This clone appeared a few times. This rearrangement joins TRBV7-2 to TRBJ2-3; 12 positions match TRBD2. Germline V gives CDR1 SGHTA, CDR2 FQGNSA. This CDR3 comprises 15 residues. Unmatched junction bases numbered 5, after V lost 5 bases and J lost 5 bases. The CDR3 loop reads CASSKLAGGGDTQYF. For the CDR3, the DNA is TGTGCCAGCAGCAAACTAGCGGGAGGTGGAGATACGCAGTATTTT.

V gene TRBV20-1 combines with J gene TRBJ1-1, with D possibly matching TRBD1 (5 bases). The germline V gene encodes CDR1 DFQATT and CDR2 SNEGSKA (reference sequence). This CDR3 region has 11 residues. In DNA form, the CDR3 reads TGCACCTTGGGGGGGAACACTGAAGCTTTCTTT. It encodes CTLGGNTEAFF.

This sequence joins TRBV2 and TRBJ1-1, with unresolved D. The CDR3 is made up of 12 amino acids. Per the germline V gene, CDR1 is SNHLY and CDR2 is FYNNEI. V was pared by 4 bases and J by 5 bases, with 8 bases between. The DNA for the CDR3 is TGTGCCAGCAGTGCCCCGGGGACTGAAGCTTTCTTT. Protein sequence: CASSAPGTEAFF.